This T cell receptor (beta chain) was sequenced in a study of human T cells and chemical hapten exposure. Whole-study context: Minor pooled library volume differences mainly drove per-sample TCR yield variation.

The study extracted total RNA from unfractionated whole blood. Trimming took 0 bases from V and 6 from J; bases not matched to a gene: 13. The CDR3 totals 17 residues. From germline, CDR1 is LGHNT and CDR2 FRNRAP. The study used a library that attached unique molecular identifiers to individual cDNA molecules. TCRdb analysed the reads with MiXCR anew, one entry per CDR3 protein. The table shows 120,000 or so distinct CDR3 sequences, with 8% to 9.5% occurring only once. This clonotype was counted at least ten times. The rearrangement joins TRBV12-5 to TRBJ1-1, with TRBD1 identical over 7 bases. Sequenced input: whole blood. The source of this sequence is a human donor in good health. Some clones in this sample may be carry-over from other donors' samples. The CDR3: CASGLVLTVEGASEAFF. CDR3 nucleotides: TGTGCTAGTGGTTTGGTACTTACGGTCGAGGGGGCCTCTGAAGCTTTCTTT.